A selection of T cell receptor beta chains follows, all from one sample in a study of blood T cell repertoires in COVID-19. Assay used: immunoSEQ multiplex PCR; TCRdb lists only in-frame clones, some missing. Among 11,000 to 15,000 clones listed, roughly 87% were seen once. The sample comprised peripheral blood. These receptors all come from a human donor in a cohort sampled during active COVID-19. Both conserved end residues are trimmed from each CDR3. Clone size is not always given. Where it is, it says once, few, many or a class for expanded clones.

size,V,CDR3
-,TRBV5-1,ASSLVPAGEGETQY
-,TRBV18,ASSQRRDRAGNTEAF
-,TRBV28,ASSLETNYEQY
once,TRBV18,ASSPGGQGQPQH
-,TRBV14,ASSPLRGGQETQY
-,TRBV5-6,ASSLSGPTPGNEQF
-,TRBV7-6,ASRKSVGQGSTGELF
-,TRBV7-2,ASSLGLAGGYNEQF
few,TRBV10-1,ASSGGQLNYGYT
-,TRBV7-2,ASSFGSASYNEQF
-,TRBV28,ASSWTGTLQETQY
-,TRBV6-5,ASRSRYGYT
-,TRBV4-2,ASSRAGDIYEQY
-,TRBV10-1,ASSVAGGLETQY
-,TRBV5-6,ASSFRAVRGDTQY
-,TRBV7-8,ASSLRGGGPYGYT
-,TRBV6-5,ASCSIRAGYGYT
-,TRBV10-3,AISEDRADQDTQY
-,TRBV7-6,ASSSTANTGELF
-,TRBV5-4,APSTRGQKQETQY
-,TRBV28,ASSSRNRGVY
-,TRBV9,ASRGGNYNEQF
-,TRBV18,ASSPSEGYT
-,TRBV19,ASSSLAETQY
few,TRBV7-9,ASSSVTGLSSYEQY
-,TRBV19,ASKGTSGSNEQY
once,TRBV5-6,ASSLKLAGHLSYEQY
-,TRBV7-2,ASSSTGTSGDTQY
-,TRBV19,ASSIEAGGPYEQY
-,TRBV19,ASSGGGNQPQH
-,TRBV5-1,ASNLTPGGANTEAF
-,TRBV29-1,SGGVGGTEAF
-,TRBV7-9,ASSFPTSGRAGF
few,TRBV3-1/TRBV3-2,ASSQGLAGTYEQY
-,TRBV3-1/TRBV3-2,ATENRGNTGELF
few,TRBV5-1,ASSLDFGGKGDGYT
-,TRBV3-1/TRBV3-2,ASSQAGGADTQY
-,TRBV15,ATSRESRVYNQPQH
-,TRBV7-6,ASSFSGGSNQPQH
-,TRBV30,AWTGTGWSEQY
once,TRBV4-2,ASSQQRTGVNTEAF
once,TRBV7-8,ASSLGGVTGELF
-,TRBV25-1,ASSESHRGRVGEQY
-,TRBV3-1/TRBV3-2,ASIGTSGNNEQF
once,TRBV30,AWGLLSYEQY
-,TRBV5-5,ASSLTGTGGYNEQF
once,TRBV5-1,ASSPPSGFQETQY
once,TRBV5-1,ASSLDGRDTEAF
-,TRBV7-2,ASSPRNTEAF
-,TRBV24-1,ATSGGLVGAVHTDTQY
-,TRBV28,ASSPVGGGYGYT
-,TRBV30,AWSVDGSKQY
-,TRBV18,ASSLLAGTNTGELF